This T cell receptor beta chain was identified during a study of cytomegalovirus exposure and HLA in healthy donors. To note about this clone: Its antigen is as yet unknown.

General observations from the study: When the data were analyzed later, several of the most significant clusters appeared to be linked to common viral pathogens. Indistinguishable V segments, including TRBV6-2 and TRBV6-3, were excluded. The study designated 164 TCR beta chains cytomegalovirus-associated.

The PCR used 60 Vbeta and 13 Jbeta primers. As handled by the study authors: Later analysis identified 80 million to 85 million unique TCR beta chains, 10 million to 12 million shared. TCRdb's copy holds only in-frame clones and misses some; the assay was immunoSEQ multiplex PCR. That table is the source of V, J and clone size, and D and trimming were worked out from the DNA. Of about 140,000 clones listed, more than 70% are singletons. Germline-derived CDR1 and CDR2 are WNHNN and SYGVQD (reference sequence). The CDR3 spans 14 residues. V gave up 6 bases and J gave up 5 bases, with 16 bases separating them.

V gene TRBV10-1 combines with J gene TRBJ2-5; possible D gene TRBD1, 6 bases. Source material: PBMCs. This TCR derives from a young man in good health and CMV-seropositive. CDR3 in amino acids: CASSRDTGLETQYF. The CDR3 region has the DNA TGCGCCAGCAGCCGGGACACCGGACTGGAGACCCAGTACTTC.